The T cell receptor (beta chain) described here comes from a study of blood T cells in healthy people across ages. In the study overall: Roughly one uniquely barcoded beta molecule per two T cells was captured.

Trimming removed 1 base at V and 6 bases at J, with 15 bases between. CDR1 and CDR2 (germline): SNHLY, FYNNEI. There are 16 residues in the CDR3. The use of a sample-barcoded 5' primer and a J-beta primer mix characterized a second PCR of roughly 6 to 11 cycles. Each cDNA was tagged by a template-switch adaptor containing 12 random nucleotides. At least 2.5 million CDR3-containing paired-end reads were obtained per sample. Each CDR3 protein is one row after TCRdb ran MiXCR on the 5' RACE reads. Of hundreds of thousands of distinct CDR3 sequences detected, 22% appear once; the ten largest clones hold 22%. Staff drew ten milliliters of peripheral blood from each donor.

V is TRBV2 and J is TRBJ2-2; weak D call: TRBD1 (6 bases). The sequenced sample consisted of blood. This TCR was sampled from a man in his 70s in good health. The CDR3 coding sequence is TGTGCCAGCAGTGAAGACAGGGTGGAAGGGGCCGGGGAGCTGTTTTTT. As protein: CASSEDRVEGAGELFF.